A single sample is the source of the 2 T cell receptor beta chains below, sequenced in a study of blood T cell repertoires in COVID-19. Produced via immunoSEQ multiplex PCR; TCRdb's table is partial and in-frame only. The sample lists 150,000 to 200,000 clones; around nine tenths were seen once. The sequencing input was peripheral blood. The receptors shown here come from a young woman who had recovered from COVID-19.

Here the CDR3 DNA reads TGTGCCAGCAGCCCTGGGGGGGCGCAGGGCTATGGCTACACCTTC. It codes for CASSPGGAQGYGYTF. The chain has TRBV7-3 and TRBJ1-2; D might be TRBD1 (6 bases). The CDR3 is 15 residues long. CDR1 and CDR2 (germline): SGHTA, FQGTGA. The V gene lost 5 bases and the J gene lost 4 bases, with 17 bases spanning the gap.

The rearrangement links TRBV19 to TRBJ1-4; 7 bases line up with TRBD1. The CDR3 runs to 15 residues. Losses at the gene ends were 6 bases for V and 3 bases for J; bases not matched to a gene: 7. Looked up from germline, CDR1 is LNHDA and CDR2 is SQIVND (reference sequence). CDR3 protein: CASRKKGTANEKLFF. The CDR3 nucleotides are TGTGCCAGTAGGAAAAAGGGGACAGCTAATGAAAAACTGTTTTTT.